This T cell receptor (beta chain) was documented in a study of shared clonotypes between healthy human individuals. Germline CDR1 and CDR2: SGHDT and YYEEEE. V shed 0 bases and J shed 8 bases, with 16 bases lying between them. The CDR3 covers 15 residues. Each PCR replicate from the sorted subsets contained about 180 ng DNA, which is around 30,000 T cell genomes. In the original workflow: Filtering differed, since immunoSEQ gave only junction sequences and no quality scores. The table came from immunoSEQ multiplex PCR; TCRdb's copy has only in-frame clones and leaves some out. V and J calls and clone size are given by that table; D and trimming were obtained from the DNA. The sample lists around 640,000 clones; approximately 96% were seen once. This clone was seen just once. Naive CD8 cells lacked CD45RO and underwent positive selection for CCR7, leaving out terminally differentiated effector memory CD45RA+ cells.

The sequenced material came from naive CD8+ T cells sorted from blood. The TCR sequence derives from a woman aged 30 to 39 in good health. This chain connects TRBV5-6 to TRBJ2-3; D gene ambiguous. Here the CDR3 DNA reads TGTGCCAGCAGCTTGGCCAGTAGTTTGAGGAGTACGCAGTATTTT. Its protein is CASSLASSLRSTQYF.